This T cell receptor beta chain comes out of a study of T cells after yellow fever vaccination (dated by TCRdb to about 2019). For the wider study: Libraries from fractions with low cell numbers were prepared with the SMART-Seq v4 Ultra Low Input RNA kit. To follow T-cell clones before and after both primary and booster YFV17D yellow fever vaccination, bulk TCR alpha and beta repertoires underwent longitudinal sequencing. Blood samples were taken at several timepoints before and after primary and secondary immunization, and bulk PBMC replicates and cell subsets were isolated. Two healthy male donors, one aged 18 to 30 and one aged 30 to 40 years, made up the cohort. Study-wide findings and limitations: Because only a couple of donors were included in the study, the extent to which the findings can be generalized is limited. Compared with the primary T-cell response, the secondary T-cell response was weaker but faster, peaking on day 5 rather than day 15. A small fraction of clonotypes appeared in both the CD4 and CD8 compartments, likely as a result of convergent recombination. Most clones expanded after primary vaccination (96% of CD4 and around nine tenths of CD8) were re-detected after the booster, suggesting that broad memory maintenance occurred. Because abundant contaminating clonotypes from the bulk population could be contained in FACS-sorted repertoires, computational filtering was required.

The treatment or condition label corresponds to: live attenuated yellow fever vaccine strain. PBMCs were isolated from peripheral blood using a standard Ficoll-Paque protocol. CD4 and CD8 T-cell fractions were isolated with Dynabeads CD4 and CD8 positive selection kits. TriZol was used to extract RNA from bulk PBMCs, from CD4 and CD8 fractions, and from dextramer-positive and dextramer-negative fractions. The listed sequencing device is Illumina NovaSeq 6000. Synthesis of TCR cDNA relied on 5'RACE template switching, a step that introduced a universal primer site along with unique molecular identifiers. cDNA synthesis was primed from both the TCR alpha and TCR beta constant segments. Two PCR steps were used to amplify libraries, with sample barcodes and sequencing adapters being added in the second step. Sequencing of the libraries was done on either Illumina HiSeq 2500 (2x100 bp) or NovaSeq (2x150 bp). Per the source publication's procedure: Demultiplexing of reads and collapsing into UMI consensus sequences were performed with MIGEC, and V(D)J alignment was carried out with MiXCR. Vaccine-responding clonotypes were identified with edgeR using replicate PBMC samples, with FDR below 0.01 and a log2 fold change above 5 up to day 15 being required. CD4 or CD8 identity was assigned to each bulk clonotype according to whether the clonotype was present at higher abundance in the sequenced CD4 repertoire or the sequenced CD8 repertoire. TCRdb took the public reads, trimmed them with fastp at Q25, ran MiXCR for clone calling and kept in-frame beta chains. Records with the same CDR3 protein are collapsed into one entry carrying the most frequent genes and DNA. TCRdb, not the authors, supplied the V and J calls. Within this sample are hundreds of thousands of distinct CDR3 sequences, with around 12% of them counted one time only. The top ten clones comprise about 3% of the sample.

Deletion took 1 base off V and 0 bases off J, with a span of 6 bases between the germline ends. Based on the germline V gene, the CDR1 and CDR2 sequences are SQVTM and ANQGSEA. The CDR3 runs 13 residues from the cysteine to the phenylalanine. Only CDR3 DNA remains: 39 bases, in frame from the first base. In this sample, this clonotype turned up a few times. Its antigen is not yet known. The record has no base qualities; no much larger clone is one base away. The specimen was CD4+ T cells sorted from PBMCs, collected 15 days after the yellow fever booster vaccination. The V gene is TRBV29-1 and the J gene is TRBJ1-1; the D gene cannot be named for sure. This clonotype was obtained from a man between 18 and 35 years old who received the YFV17D yellow fever vaccine. The base sequence is TGCAGCGTTGAAGGTCGAGTGAACACTGAAGCTTTCTTT. It specifies CSVEGRVNTEAFF.